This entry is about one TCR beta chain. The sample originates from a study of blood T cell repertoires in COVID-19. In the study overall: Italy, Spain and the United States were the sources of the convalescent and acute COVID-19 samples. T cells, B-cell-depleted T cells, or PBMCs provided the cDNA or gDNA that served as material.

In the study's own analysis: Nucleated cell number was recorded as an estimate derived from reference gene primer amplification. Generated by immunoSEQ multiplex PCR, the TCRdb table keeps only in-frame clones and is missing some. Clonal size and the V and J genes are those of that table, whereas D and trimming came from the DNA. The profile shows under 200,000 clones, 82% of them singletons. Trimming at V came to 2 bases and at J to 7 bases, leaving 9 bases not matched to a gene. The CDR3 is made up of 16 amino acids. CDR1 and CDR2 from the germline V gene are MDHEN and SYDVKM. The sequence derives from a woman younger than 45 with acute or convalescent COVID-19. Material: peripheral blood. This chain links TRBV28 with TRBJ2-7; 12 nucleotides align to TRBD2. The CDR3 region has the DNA TGTGCCAGCAGTTTACCCTGGACTAGCGGGGCTAATGAGCAGTACTTC. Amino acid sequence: CASSLPWTSGANEQYF.